The 29 T cell receptor beta chains below were found in one sample sequenced in a study of technical replicates of blood from several donors (dated by TCRdb to the late 2010s). Receptors were amplified or captured by the immunoSEQ multiplex PCR assay. What TCRdb holds here is the immuneACCESS table cut down to in-frame rearrangements. Part of the clones is not present; checked against another copy, under half of the missing clones reflect an unresolved V gene, and the others are unexplained. This sample is represented by tens of thousands of clones; around 87% of them were singletons. The ten largest clonotypes hold around 4.6% of the sample. The source material was PBMCs. These receptor sequences come from a human donor in good health. Some clones in this sample may be carry-over from other donors' samples.

The gene calls are TRBV7-2 and TRBJ2-2, with 10 bases identical to TRBD2. The CDR3 length is 15 residues. Germline-derived CDR1 and CDR2 are SGHTA and FQGNSA. V trimming: 1 base; J trimming: 8 bases; junction bases outside the gene matches: 4. CDR3 sequence (DNA): TGTGCCAGCAGCTTAGATAGCGGGGGGCCTGGGGAGCTGTTTTTT. It codes for CASSLDSGGPGELFF. Combining the CDR3 with reference TRBV7-2 and TRBJ2-2 gives the whole variable domain GAGVSQSPSNKVTEKGKDVELRCDPISGHTALYWYRQSLGQGLEFLIYFQGNSAPDKSGLPSDRFSAERTGGSVSTLTIQRTQQEDSAVYLCASSLDSGGPGELFFGEGSRLTVL.

The chain is built from TRBV29-1 and TRBJ1-1, with D tentatively TRBD1 (6 bases). Deletions cut 6 bases from V and 1 base from J, with 15 bases between. CDR1 is SQVTM and CDR2 is ANQGSEA in the germline V gene. The CDR3 has 14 residues. CDR3 coding DNA: TGCAGCGTCTCAAGGACAGCCACGAACACTGAAGCTTTCTTT. Translating it yields CSVSRTATNTEAFF.

This clone was seen once. The chain couples TRBV15 to TRBJ2-7; weak D call: TRBD1 (5 bases). The CDR3 runs to 16 residues. Trimming pared 0 bases from V and 0 bases from J, leaving 12 bases between. CDR1 is LNHNV and CDR2 is YYDKDF in the germline V gene (reference sequence). CDR3: CATSREAGMSSYEQYF. The CDR3 nucleotides are TGTGCCACCAGCAGAGAGGCAGGGATGAGCTCCTACGAGCAGTACTTC.

The chain carries TRBV19 and TRBJ1-5, with D unclear. This CDR3 is 14 amino acids long. Germline assignment: CDR1 LNHDA and CDR2 SQIVND (reference sequence). The germline V and J ends were trimmed by 1 base and 5 bases, with 9 bases remaining between them. The CDR3 sequence is CASSIGVGDQPQHF. CDR3 bases: TGTGCCAGTAGTATAGGAGTCGGTGATCAGCCCCAGCATTTT. Drawing the rest from reference TRBV19 and TRBJ1-5, the complete variable domain is DGGITQSPKYLFRKEGQNVTLSCEQNLNHDAMYWYRQDPGQGLRLIYYSQIVNDFQKGDIAEGYSVSREKKESFPLTVTSAQKNPTAFYLCASSIGVGDQPQHFGDGTRLSIL.

This clone occurred a few times. The V and J genes are TRBV7-9 and TRBJ2-7, with 7 bases identical to TRBD1. V lost 1 base and J lost 6; bases outside the gene matches: 6. CDR1 is SEHNR, CDR2 FQNEAQ, per germline (reference sequence). CDR3 size: 14 residues. The CDR3 spells CASSLGQGEGEQYF. The CDR3 coding sequence is TGTGCCAGCAGCTTAGGTCAGGGGGAAGGCGAGCAGTACTTC.

The CDR3 spells CASSPWGDSNQPQHF. The CDR3 DNA reads TGCGCCAGCAGCCCCTGGGGAGACTCCAATCAGCCCCAGCATTTT. The chain couples TRBV5-1 to TRBJ1-5; D uncertain. Trimming removed 4 bases at V and 3 bases at J, with 14 bases between. The CDR3 runs to 15 residues. Germline lookup yields CDR1 SGHRS and CDR2 YFSETQ.

The count of this clone is one. The V and J genes are TRBV12-5 and TRBJ2-3; 9 positions agree with TRBD2. Trimming took 2 bases from V and 0 from J; bases not matched to a gene: 12. From germline, CDR1 is LGHNT and CDR2 FRNRAP. The CDR3 has 19 amino acids. Here the CDR3 DNA reads TGTGCTAGTGGTTTGAGCGGGGGGTCCCGTCGATTTAGCACAGATACGCAGTATTTT. Translated: CASGLSGGSRRFSTDTQYF.

The chain has TRBV5-6 and TRBJ1-1; D ambiguous. The V gene lost 3 bases and the J gene lost 1 base, with 10 bases spanning the gap. This CDR3 has 14 residues. Germline V gene sequence: CDR1 SGHDT, CDR2 YYEEEE. CDR3 protein: CASSSTYQNTEAFF. The CDR3 coding sequence is TGTGCCAGCAGCTCCACATATCAGAACACTGAAGCTTTCTTT.

The chain links TRBV30 to TRBJ1-1, with 9 bases aligning to TRBD1. Per the germline V gene, CDR1 is GTSNPN and CDR2 is SVGIG (reference sequence). V lost 0 bases, J lost 5 bases, and 7 bases stayed unmatched. The CDR3 sequence is 15 residues long. The DNA of the CDR3 is TGTGCCTGGAGTGTAGGGGACAGGGATGTAACTGAAGCTTTCTTT. It specifies CAWSVGDRDVTEAFF. The variable domain in full, with the rest retrieved from reference TRBV30 and TRBJ1-1, is SQTIHQWPATLVQPVGSPLSLECTVEGTSNPNLYWYRQAAGRGLQLLFYSVGIGQISSEVPQNLSASRPQDRQFILSSKKLLLSDSGFYLCAWSVGDRDVTEAFFGQGTRLTVV.

J is TRBJ2-5 and V is TRBV7-8; TRBD2 agrees at 15 bases. This CDR3 region has 16 residues. Germline V gene data show CDR1 as SGHVS and CDR2 as FQNEAQ. V lost 6 bases and J lost 1; bases outside the gene matches: 3. The CDR3 reads CASRGGLAGGQETQYF. The CDR3, as DNA: TGTGCCAGCAGGGGGGGACTAGCGGGGGGCCAAGAGACCCAGTACTTC.

CDR3 bases: TGTGCCAGCAGACTAGCGGCGCCGTGGTACGAGCAGTACTTC. Translation: CASRLAAPWYEQYF. This rearrangement joins TRBV28 to TRBJ2-7, with 8 bases fitting TRBD2. Germline trimming cut 6 bases from V and 4 bases from J; bases unmatched to any gene: 8. The CDR3 spans 14 residues. Germline V lookup: CDR1 MDHEN, CDR2 SYDVKM.

The V and J genes are TRBV5-1 and TRBJ2-7, with D perhaps TRBD1 (6 bases). The CDR3 has 14 residues. Deletions cut 0 bases from V and 2 bases from J, with 9 bases between. CDR1 is SGHRS and CDR2 is YFSETQ in the germline V gene. CDR3 in amino acids: CASSLGGGPYEQYF. The CDR3, as DNA: TGCGCCAGCAGCTTGGGAGGGGGTCCCTACGAGCAGTACTTC.

This clone was picked up one time. V usage is TRBV7-9 and J usage is TRBJ2-3, with TRBD2 matching over 11 bases. J gave up 4 bases and V 5 bases, and 8 bases lay outside the gene matches. This CDR3 has 16 amino acids. Per germline, CDR1 SEHNR and CDR2 FQNEAQ (reference sequence). CDR3 sequence: CASSAFLAGGPDTQYF. In DNA, the CDR3 is TGTGCCAGCAGCGCTTTTCTAGCGGGGGGCCCAGATACGCAGTATTTT.

V and J are TRBV5-6 and TRBJ1-2; D gene unclear. V gave up 3 bases and J gave up 8 bases, with 11 bases separating them. Germline assignment: CDR1 SGHDT and CDR2 YYEEEE. CDR3 length equals 12 residues. The CDR3 sequence is CASSWSQKGYTF. CDR3 in DNA: TGTGCCAGCAGCTGGAGTCAGAAGGGCTACACCTTC.

V and J are TRBV4-3 and TRBJ1-6; D unclear. V was shortened by 0 bases and J by 4 bases, with 7 bases between the two germline ends. Germline CDR1 is LGHNA and CDR2 is YSLEER. This CDR3 spans 15 amino acids. CDR3: CASSQDRLYNSPLHF. In DNA form, the CDR3 reads TGCGCCAGCAGCCAAGATCGGTTGTATAATTCACCCCTCCACTTT.

The chain uses TRBV5-4 and TRBJ1-1; TRBD1 aligns across 8 bases. J lost 2 bases, V lost 5 bases, and 11 bases had no gene match. Germline CDR1 SGHNT, CDR2 YYREEE (reference sequence). This CDR3 is 16 amino acids long. CDR3 sequence: CASRNDPGGRNTEAFF. The CDR3 region has the DNA TGTGCCAGCAGAAATGACCCAGGGGGCCGAAACACTGAAGCTTTCTTT.

This clone was observed once. The CDR3 DNA reads TGTGCCAGCAGCGGGAGGGACAGGGGAGAGACCCAGTACTTC. Its translation is CASSGRDRGETQYF. The chain joins TRBV7-8 to TRBJ2-5; 10 bases are a match to TRBD1. The CDR3 sequence is 14 residues long. CDR1 and CDR2 (germline): SGHVS, FQNEAQ. The V segment lost 5 bases and the J segment 4 bases; nucleotides outside the gene matches: 4.

V is TRBV4-3 and J is TRBJ2-3; D perhaps matches TRBD2 (6 bases). Looked up from germline, CDR1 is LGHNA and CDR2 is YSLEER. V was clipped by 0 bases and J by 1 base, with 17 bases between them. The length of the CDR3 is 18 residues. This CDR3 is CASSQDGTPRGRTDTQYF. The CDR3 nucleotides read TGCGCCAGCAGCCAAGATGGGACTCCAAGGGGACGCACAGATACGCAGTATTTT.

This chain joins TRBV6-1 and TRBJ2-7, with a tentative D call TRBD1 (6 bases). Trimming left V 2 bases short and J 2 bases short, with 10 bases between. The CDR3 covers 14 residues. In germline, CDR1 is MNHNS, CDR2 SASEGT. Here the CDR3 reads CASSERAGAYEQYF. DNA for the CDR3: TGTGCCAGCAGTGAAAGGGCAGGGGCCTACGAGCAGTACTTC.

J is TRBJ1-2 and V is TRBV29-1; D not resolved. Trimming removed 7 bases from V and 1 base from J, with 16 bases in between. Germline-derived CDR1 and CDR2 are SQVTM and ANQGSEA. This CDR3 contains 14 residues. CDR3 sequence reads: CSATGAAGNYGYTF. CDR3 nucleotide sequence: TGCAGCGCTACGGGAGCGGCTGGTAACTATGGCTACACCTTC.

This sequence joins TRBV6-5 and TRBJ1-2; D call uncertain. Germline loops: CDR1 MNHEY, CDR2 SVGAGI. There are 12 residues in the CDR3. With 8 bases removed from V and 0 bases from J, the gap between germline ends came to 7 bases. The CDR3 here is CASVGANYGYTF. The DNA of the CDR3 is TGTGCCAGCGTCGGGGCTAACTATGGCTACACCTTC.

The V and J genes are TRBV13 and TRBJ2-3, with TRBD2 matching over 14 bases. The CDR3 consists of 17 residues. The V segment lost 5 bases and the J segment 1 base; nucleotides outside the gene matches: 5. Germline CDR1 and CDR2: PRHDT and FYEKMQ (reference sequence). In DNA form, the CDR3 reads TGTGCCAGCAGCACCCCGGGACTAGCGGGGGGCACAGATACGCAGTATTTT. Its translation is CASSTPGLAGGTDTQYF.

The V gene is TRBV6-5, the J gene TRBJ1-6; D not certain. The V end lost 6 bases, the J end lost 0 bases, and 9 bases lay between the germline ends. The CDR3 contains 15 residues. Germline assignment: CDR1 MNHEY and CDR2 SVGAGI. The CDR3 DNA reads as TGTGCCAGCAGAGCCCGGGACTCCTATAATTCACCCCTCCACTTT. Translating it yields CASRARDSYNSPLHF.

V usage is TRBV6-5 and J usage is TRBJ2-3, with D unclear. Trimming pared 8 bases from V and 5 bases from J, leaving 8 bases between. The CDR3 loop spans 11 amino acids. CDR1 is MNHEY, CDR2 SVGAGI, per germline. The CDR3 sequence: CASGHKDTQYF. CDR3 sequence (DNA): TGTGCCAGCGGTCACAAAGATACGCAGTATTTT.

This rearrangement joins TRBV6-5 to TRBJ2-5, with D hard to call. Germline V gene lookup returns CDR1 MNHEY and CDR2 SVGAGI. Trimming shortened V by 1 base and J by 0 bases, and 6 bases separated the two germline ends. The CDR3 totals 14 residues. CDR3 in amino acids: CASSYLTDQETQYF. CDR3 nucleotides: TGTGCCAGCAGTTACTTAACAGACCAAGAGACCCAGTACTTC.

The rearrangement uses TRBV4-1 and TRBJ1-5; no reliable D call. Germline V gene data show CDR1 as MGHRA and CDR2 as YSYEKL. The CDR3 runs to 12 residues. V gave up 1 base and J gave up 6 bases, with 4 bases separating them. CDR3 loop: CASSQGVQPQHF. The CDR3 nucleotides are TGCGCCAGCAGCCAAGGAGTTCAGCCCCAGCATTTT.

This clone was found once. The chain employs TRBV7-2 and TRBJ1-2; D call uncertain. Trimming cost V 8 bases and J 7 bases, with 20 bases left between them. The germline gives CDR1 SGHTA, CDR2 FQGNSA. This CDR3 contains 14 residues. The CDR3 DNA reads TGTGCCAGCCAACCCGACACCATCTCCTTTGGCTACACCTTC. Protein: CASQPDTISFGYTF. Using reference TRBV7-2 and TRBJ1-2 for the parts outside the CDR3, the full variable domain is GAGVSQSPSNKVTEKGKDVELRCDPISGHTALYWYRQSLGQGLEFLIYFQGNSAPDKSGLPSDRFSAERTGGSVSTLTIQRTQQEDSAVYLCASQPDTISFGYTFGSGTRLTVV.

The gene calls are TRBV9 and TRBJ2-7, with 9 bases aligning to TRBD1. The germline CDR1 and CDR2 sequences are SGDLS and YYNGEE. This CDR3 has 16 amino acids. Unmatched junction bases numbered 12, after V lost 3 bases and J lost 5 bases. In DNA form, the CDR3 reads TGTGCCAGCAGCGCCACAGGGGGGACAGGGAGTAACGAGCAGTACTTC. Residues: CASSATGGTGSNEQYF.

This chain uses TRBV4-3 with TRBJ2-1, with D maybe TRBD2 (6 bases). The CDR3 sequence is 16 residues long. Germline V gene data show CDR1 as LGHNA and CDR2 as YSLEER. The V and J ends lost 3 bases and 16 bases respectively, with 28 bases between them. This CDR3 reads CASSQRSRPPRGRKFF. The CDR3 DNA is TGCGCCAGCAGCCAGCGGTCCCGTCCACCCCGGGGGAGAAAATTCTTC.